Listed below are T cell receptor beta chains from one sample, sequenced in a study of response to subunit inactivated influenza vaccine. In TCRdb, the RT-PCR reads were re-called with MiXCR into one record per CDR3 protein. Found here are around 170,000 distinct CDR3 sequences, around 10% of them singletons; the top ten hold around 35%. The sample consisted of CD8+ T cells sorted from PBMCs, taken around 25 months after vaccination. The origin of the receptors is a man between 50 and 69 years old who received an inactivated influenza vaccine. The CDR3 runs from the conserved cysteine through the conserved F or W. Each record gives: V gene, J gene, D gene, clone size, CDR3 protein, CDR3 DNA. The D gene is left open where the match is weak. Clone size is stated in some rows and not others, as once, few, many or a class when expanded.

TRBV7-6,TRBJ1-1,NA,few,CASSPPGWAEAFF,TGTGCCAGCAGCCCTCCCGGGTGGGCTGAAGCTTTCTTT
TRBV6-6,TRBJ2-7,NA,many,CASDLGGTYEQYF,TGTGCCAGCGATTTGGGCGGGACCTACGAGCAGTACTTC
TRBV27,TRBJ1-1,NA,few,CASSLSPAGSTEAFF,TGTGCCAGCAGTTTATCTCCCGCAGGATCTACTGAAGCTTTCTTT
TRBV9,TRBJ2-1,TRBD1,few,CASSVGTGFNEQFF,TGTGCCAGCAGCGTAGGGACAGGGTTCAATGAGCAGTTCTTC
TRBV7-9,TRBJ2-7,NA,few,CASSRGAEQYF,TGTGCCAGCAGCAGAGGAGCCGAGCAGTACTTC
TRBV12-3/TRBV12-4,TRBJ1-2,NA,few,CASSFDVDGGDGYTF,TGTGCCAGCAGTTTTGATGTCGACGGCGGAGATGGCTACACCTTC
TRBV6-1,TRBJ2-2,TRBD2,NA,CASSQGLAGTGELFF,TGTGCCAGCAGTCAAGGACTAGCGGGCACCGGGGAGCTGTTTTTT
TRBV27,TRBJ2-7,TRBD2,NA,CASSPGAGGTYEQYF,TGTGCCAGCAGTCCCGGTGCGGGGGGAACCTACGAGCAGTACTTC
TRBV4-1,TRBJ2-1,NA,few,CASSQAQRNEQFF,TGCGCCAGCAGCCAAGCCCAGAGGAATGAGCAGTTCTTC
TRBV12-3/TRBV12-4,TRBJ2-3,TRBD2,once,CASSLDGPGLDIRTDTQYF,TGTGCCAGCAGTTTAGACGGACCGGGACTAGATATACGCACAGATACGCAGTATTTT
TRBV12-3/TRBV12-4,TRBJ2-1,TRBD1,few,CASRSGQGSNEQFF,TGTGCCAGCAGATCGGGACAGGGATCCAATGAGCAGTTCTTC
TRBV6-5,TRBJ2-2,NA,once,CASSYPRANTGELFF,TGTGCCAGCAGTTACCCCAGGGCGAACACCGGGGAGCTGTTTTTT
TRBV10-3,TRBJ2-7,NA,NA,CAIRGGSSYEQYF,TGTGCCATCAGGGGCGGAAGCTCCTACGAGCAGTACTTC
TRBV11-1,TRBJ2-1,TRBD2,NA,CASSSQLAGILLGDEQFF,TGTGCCAGCAGCTCCCAACTAGCGGGTATCCTCTTGGGGGATGAGCAGTTCTTC
TRBV4-2,TRBJ2-5,TRBD1,few,CASSPQGANQETQYF,TGTGCCAGCAGCCCACAGGGGGCCAACCAAGAGACCCAGTACTTC
TRBV29-1,TRBJ2-5,NA,few,CSVEWTVEETQYF,TGCAGCGTTGAATGGACGGTGGAAGAGACCCAGTACTTC
TRBV7-8,TRBJ2-7,NA,few,CASSLGAGTSYEQYF,TGTGCCAGCAGCTTAGGGGCCGGGACATCATATGAGCAGTACTTC
TRBV20-1,TRBJ2-7,TRBD2,few,CSARVQRGAYEQYF,TGCAGTGCTAGGGTACAGCGGGGGGCCTACGAGCAGTACTTC
TRBV6-1,TRBJ2-6,NA,NA,CASTQGGSGANVLTF,TGTGCCAGCACCCAGGGGGGCTCTGGGGCCAACGTCCTGACTTTC